The 29 T cell receptor beta chains below were found in one sample sequenced in a study of shared clonotypes between healthy human individuals. The naive CD8 fraction comprised CD45RO-negative cells positively selected for CCR7 and excluded terminally differentiated effector memory CD45RA+ cells. Clones were read by immunoSEQ multiplex PCR, and TCRdb kept only the in-frame ones, dropping some. This sample has roughly 2 million clones, with 85% to 95% found just once. What was sequenced was naive CD8+ T cells sorted from blood. These receptors all stem from a man younger than 30 in good health.

The V gene is TRBV7-2, the J gene TRBJ2-1, with 7 bases aligning to TRBD1. With 5 bases clipped from V and 10 bases from J, the junction kept 11 bases outside the gene matches. Germline V gives CDR1 SGHTA, CDR2 FQGNSA. This CDR3 has 14 residues. CDR3 region: CASSPDRRRGEQFF. As DNA, the CDR3 is TGTGCCAGCAGCCCGGACAGGAGGCGCGGGGAGCAGTTCTTC.

The chain links TRBV30 to TRBJ1-1; tentative D call: TRBD1 (5 bases). CDR3 length: 14 amino acids. The V gene lost 0 bases and the J gene lost 3 bases, with 11 bases spanning the gap. Germline V lookup: CDR1 GTSNPN, CDR2 SVGIG (reference sequence). The CDR3 loop reads CAWSVLWGDTEAFF. The CDR3, as DNA: TGTGCCTGGAGTGTACTGTGGGGGGACACTGAAGCTTTCTTT.

The CDR3 DNA reads TGTGCCAGCAGCCCTACTATCGGGGGGGCCTACAATGAGCAGTTCTTC. This translates into CASSPTIGGAYNEQFF. V and J are TRBV7-6 and TRBJ2-1; 8 nucleotides line up with TRBD2. The length of the CDR3 is 16 residues. CDR1 is SGHVS, CDR2 FNYEAQ, per germline. The V gene end was trimmed by 5 bases and the J gene end by 2 bases; junction bases not matched to a gene: 8.

The CDR3, as DNA: TGTGCCAGTAGTATAGATCTCGAGGCGAAATTCTACACCTTC. This codes for CASSIDLEAKFYTF. The chain links TRBV19 to TRBJ1-2, with no clear D. Germline CDR1 is LNHDA and CDR2 is SQIVND (reference sequence). The CDR3 has 14 amino acids. Trimming removed 0 bases at V and 10 bases at J, with 15 bases between. Full variable domain (rest looked up from reference TRBV19 and TRBJ1-2): DGGITQSPKYLFRKEGQNVTLSCEQNLNHDAMYWYRQDPGQGLRLIYYSQIVNDFQKGDIAEGYSVSREKKESFPLTVTSAQKNPTAFYLCASSIDLEAKFYTFGSGTRLTVV.

The J gene is TRBJ2-3, the V gene TRBV5-4; either TRBD1 or TRBD2 may fit D (6 bases each). Trimming took 4 bases from V and 2 from J, leaving 14 bases between them. The CDR3 loop spans 15 amino acids. Germline values: CDR1 SGHNT, CDR2 YYREEE (reference sequence). The CDR3 nucleotides are TGTGCCAGCAGCCCCCAAGGGGGGTACACAGATACGCAGTATTTT. Translating gives CASSPQGGYTDTQYF.

The chain links TRBV9 to TRBJ1-1; TRBD1 is a possible D gene (5 bases). This CDR3 has 15 amino acids. Germline V lookup: CDR1 SGDLS, CDR2 YYNGEE. The V end lost 4 bases, the J end lost 0 bases, and 13 bases lay between the germline ends. CDR3 protein: CASSPIRGLNTEAFF. The CDR3 bases are TGTGCCAGCAGCCCAATTAGGGGTCTGAACACTGAAGCTTTCTTT.

The chain carries TRBV29-1 and TRBJ2-1; D is possibly TRBD1 (5 bases). Trimming pared 0 bases from V and 0 bases from J, leaving 15 bases between. The CDR3 totals 17 residues. Germline-derived CDR1 and CDR2 are SQVTM and ANQGSEA. In DNA, the CDR3 is TGCAGCGTTGAAGAGGGATTGGGGCTTAGCTCCTACAATGAGCAGTTCTTC. Protein: CSVEEGLGLSSYNEQFF.

To note about this clone: Mismatch with germline at one junction end may stem from a read error. The genes are TRBV7-7 and TRBJ2-1; no reliable D call. The CDR3 extends over 13 amino acids. The germline V gene encodes CDR1 SSHAT and CDR2 FNYEAQ (reference sequence). The CDR3 sequence is CASSLEGSDEQFF. DNA for the CDR3: TGTGCTAGCAGCTTAGAAGGCTCGGATGAGCAGTTCTTC.

The CDR3 reads CASSLGQVLLVNEKLFF. The CDR3 coding sequence is TGCGCCAGCAGCTTGGGGCAGGTATTACTCGTCAATGAAAAACTGTTTTTT. V gene TRBV5-1 combines with J gene TRBJ1-4, with D unclear. The CDR3 length is 17 residues. Trimming stripped 0 bases from V and 5 bases from J, with 17 bases between. The germline V gene encodes CDR1 SGHRS and CDR2 YFSETQ.

Note on this clone: Other DNA sequences in the sample encode the same CDR3. The rearrangement joins TRBV10-2 to TRBJ1-5; 8 positions agree with TRBD1. The CDR3 covers 13 residues. The trim removed 8 bases at V and 2 bases at J, leaving 2 bases unmatched. CDR1 and CDR2 (germline): WSHSY, SAAADI. This chain's CDR3 is CASGGQGNQPQHF. CDR3 bases: TGCGCCAGCGGGGGACAGGGCAATCAGCCCCAGCATTTT.

The gene calls are TRBV30 and TRBJ2-1; 7 nucleotides agree with TRBD2. Germline V lookup: CDR1 GTSNPN, CDR2 SVGIG (reference sequence). This CDR3 spans 12 amino acids. The V segment lost 3 bases and the J segment 14 bases; nucleotides outside the gene matches: 10. CDR3 protein: CAWSEKAGLEFF. In nucleotides, the CDR3 is TGTGCCTGGAGCGAAAAAGCGGGGCTGGAGTTCTTC.

The chain recombines TRBV27 with TRBJ1-6; TRBD1 matches 7 bases. Germline CDR1 is MNHEY and CDR2 is SMNVEV (reference sequence). The CDR3 extends over 15 amino acids. After removal of 2 bases from V and 6 bases from J, the junction contained 4 bases not matched to a gene. The CDR3 nucleotides read TGTGCCAGCAGTTTAAGGGGGCGCGGTAATTCACCCCTCCACTTT. Residues: CASSLRGRGNSPLHF.

The chain has TRBV6-5 and TRBJ1-4; tentative D call: TRBD1 (5 bases). Trimming removed 5 bases from V and 3 bases from J, with 13 bases in between. The CDR3 is 15 amino acids. Germline-derived CDR1 and CDR2 are MNHEY and SVGAGI. The CDR3 loop is CASSTQGGPNEKLFF. For the CDR3, the DNA is TGTGCCAGCAGTACCCAGGGTGGACCTAATGAAAAACTGTTTTTT.

V gene TRBV18 combines with J gene TRBJ2-7; 9 nucleotides agree with TRBD1. Germline CDR1 KGHSH, CDR2 LQKENI. The CDR3 consists of 15 residues. Trimming took 0 bases from V and 5 from J; bases not matched to a gene: 5. The CDR3 loop reads CASSPPGTGYHEQYF. The CDR3 region has the DNA TGTGCCAGCTCACCACCCGGGACAGGGTACCACGAGCAGTACTTC.

The chain employs TRBV6-5 and TRBJ2-5; D is unresolved. This CDR3 is 14 amino acids long. V lost 5 bases and J 5 bases, leaving 15 bases between the germline ends. From germline, CDR1 is MNHEY and CDR2 SVGAGI. CDR3 in amino acids: CASSTRVSWETQYF. For the CDR3, the DNA is TGTGCCAGCAGTACCCGGGTCAGTTGGGAGACCCAGTACTTC.

This rearrangement joins TRBV13 to TRBJ1-4; unclear D gene. Germline V gene lookup returns CDR1 PRHDT and CDR2 FYEKMQ (reference sequence). This CDR3 region has 12 residues. With 3 bases removed from V and 3 bases from J, the gap between germline ends came to 2 bases. The chain's CDR3 is CASSFSNEKLFF. The CDR3 DNA sequence: TGTGCCAGCAGCTTTTCTAATGAAAAACTGTTTTTT.

The rearrangement links TRBV7-9 to TRBJ1-1; D is perhaps TRBD1 (5 bases). With 5 bases removed from V and 0 bases from J, the gap between germline ends came to 13 bases. The length of the CDR3 is 15 residues. CDR1 is SEHNR and CDR2 is FQNEAQ in the germline V gene (reference sequence). DNA of the CDR3: TGTGCCAGCAGCCCTTACTCAGGGATGAACACTGAAGCTTTCTTT. Translating it yields CASSPYSGMNTEAFF.

CDR3 sequence reads: CAISELVRGLNNYGYTF. The CDR3 nucleotides are TGTGCCATCAGTGAGTTGGTTCGGGGCCTGAATAACTATGGCTACACCTTC. The chain recombines TRBV10-3 with TRBJ1-2, with a weak D call TRBD1 (5 bases). The germline V gene encodes CDR1 ENHRY and CDR2 SYGVKD. V was pared by 1 base and J by 1 base, with 16 bases between. This CDR3 has 17 amino acids.

The rearrangement joins TRBV6-5 to TRBJ2-3, with 11 bases fitting TRBD2. The junction had 1 base not matched to a gene; V was cut back by 1 base and J by 4 bases. The germline V gene encodes CDR1 MNHEY and CDR2 SVGAGI. This CDR3 is built from 15 residues. The CDR3 nucleotides are TGTGCCAGCAGTTACTTTAGCGGGGGGGCAGATACGCAGTATTTT. Translating gives CASSYFSGGADTQYF.

This sequence joins TRBV6-5 and TRBJ1-2; 8 bases agree with TRBD1. Germline loops: CDR1 MNHEY, CDR2 SVGAGI. Trimming cost V 4 bases and J 3 bases; bases outside gene matches: 7. CDR3 length equals 15 residues. CDR3 sequence: CASSSGQGLDYGYTF. The CDR3 DNA reads TGTGCCAGCAGTTCCGGACAGGGTTTGGACTATGGCTACACCTTC.

This clone was observed a few times. The sample has other DNA sequences that encode this CDR3 too. The chain couples TRBV27 to TRBJ2-2; D uncertain. The CDR3 is made up of 12 amino acids. CDR1 MNHEY and CDR2 SMNVEV come from the germline V gene (reference sequence). Trimming stripped 1 base from V and 5 bases from J, with 2 bases between. CDR3 sequence: CASSLWTGELFF. Written as DNA, the CDR3 is TGTGCCAGCAGTTTATGGACCGGGGAGCTGTTTTTT.

The rearrangement joins TRBV11-2 to TRBJ2-7, with 11 bases fitting TRBD1. Germline values: CDR1 SGHAT, CDR2 FQNNGV. This CDR3 spans 17 amino acids. The junction had 9 bases not matched to a gene; V was cut back by 2 bases and J by 3 bases. For the CDR3, the DNA is TGTGCCAGCAGCTTACCGGTTGGGACAGGGGGTAGCTACGAGCAGTACTTC. Translation: CASSLPVGTGGSYEQYF. The whole variable domain, remainder taken from reference TRBV11-2 and TRBJ2-7, is EAGVAQSPRYKIIEKRQSVAFWCNPISGHATLYWYQQILGQGPKLLIQFQNNGVVDDSQLPKDRFSAERLKGVDSTLKIQPAKLEDSAVYLCASSLPVGTGGSYEQYFGPGTRLTVT.

V usage is TRBV5-1 and J usage is TRBJ2-1; tentative D call: TRBD2 (6 bases). CDR1 and CDR2 (germline): SGHRS, YFSETQ. V lost 4 bases, J lost 8 bases, and 13 bases lay in between. The CDR3 contains 13 residues. The CDR3 DNA sequence: TGCGCCAGCAGCCTCGGGGACTTATATGAGCAGTTCTTC. It is translated as CASSLGDLYEQFF.

In its sample, this clone was seen once. This chain uses TRBV7-8 with TRBJ2-1; no reliable D call. The CDR3 contains 14 residues. CDR1 SGHVS and CDR2 FQNEAQ come from the germline V gene. V was pared by 5 bases and J by 3 bases, with 11 bases between. The chain's CDR3 is CASSHLDGYNEQFF. Here the CDR3 DNA reads TGTGCCAGCAGCCACCTGGACGGCTACAATGAGCAGTTCTTC.

J is TRBJ2-7 and V is TRBV9; the D gene is possibly TRBD2 (6 bases). V lost 0 bases and J 6 bases, leaving 10 bases between the germline ends. Germline CDR1 is SGDLS and CDR2 is YYNGEE. There are 13 residues in the CDR3. CDR3 loop: CASSVGDSFEQYF. CDR3 bases: TGTGCCAGCAGCGTAGGGGACTCTTTCGAGCAGTACTTC.

On this clone itself: At the DNA level, this CDR3 is encoded by other sequences in the same sample as well. V and J are TRBV30 and TRBJ2-7, with D uncertain. Trimming took off 2 bases at V and 0 bases at J, with 8 bases between the two ends. Germline CDR1 and CDR2: GTSNPN and SVGIG (reference sequence). This CDR3 comprises 13 residues. Here the CDR3 reads CAWSPSSSYEQYF. The DNA for the CDR3 is TGTGCCTGGAGTCCGTCCAGCTCCTACGAGCAGTACTTC.

This chain connects TRBV2 to TRBJ2-5; D call uncertain. The CDR3 loop spans 14 amino acids. With 7 bases removed from V and 3 bases from J, the gap between germline ends came to 15 bases. Germline V gives CDR1 SNHLY, CDR2 FYNNEI. The CDR3 protein is CASIPPEGKETQYF. The CDR3 DNA sequence: TGTGCCAGCATCCCGCCGGAAGGGAAAGAGACCCAGTACTTC.

This rearrangement joins TRBV19 to TRBJ1-5; D is undetermined. The CDR3 extends over 17 amino acids. Trimming removed 0 bases from V and 1 base from J, with 13 bases in between. Germline assignment: CDR1 LNHDA and CDR2 SQIVND (reference sequence). CDR3 protein: CASSIERELGSNQPQHF. In nucleotides, the CDR3 is TGTGCCAGTAGTATAGAGAGGGAGCTCGGAAGCAATCAGCCCCAGCATTTT.

The rearrangement joins TRBV9 to TRBJ2-5, with 8 bases matching TRBD2. With V trimmed by 4 bases and J by 5 bases, 13 bases remained unmatched. This CDR3 is 16 amino acids long. The germline gives CDR1 SGDLS, CDR2 YYNGEE. The CDR3 is CASSPHPGLGLETQYF. The CDR3 DNA reads as TGTGCCAGCAGCCCTCACCCGGGACTAGGTTTGGAGACCCAGTACTTC. The whole variable domain, filled in from reference TRBV9 and TRBJ2-5, reads DSGVTQTPKHLITATGQRVTLRCSPRSGDLSVYWYQQSLDQGLQFLIQYYNGEERAKGNILERFSAQQFPDLHSELNLSSLELGDSALYFCASSPHPGLGLETQYFGPGTRLLVL.